Below, 27 T cell receptor beta chains from the same sample are listed, as sequenced in a study of shared clonotypes between healthy human individuals. TCRdb's copy holds only in-frame clones and misses some; the assay was immunoSEQ multiplex PCR. The sample includes about 320,000 clones, around 87% of them seen just once. What was sequenced was memory CD8+ T cells sorted from blood. The sample's subset: CD45RO+ cells pooled with CCR7-negative TemRA cells. These receptors were taken from a young man in good health.

The genes are TRBV9 and TRBJ2-5; D might be TRBD1 (6 bases). V was pared by 3 bases and J by 4 bases, with 19 bases between. The CDR3 consists of 16 residues. Per germline, CDR1 SGDLS and CDR2 YYNGEE. The CDR3, as DNA: TGTGCCAGCAGCGCTGAGGCCAGACAGGCGGGAGAGACCCAGTACTTC. Protein: CASSAEARQAGETQYF.

This clone has a single count. V gene TRBV6-5 combines with J gene TRBJ1-2; D possibly corresponds to TRBD1 (6 bases). The CDR3 has 12 residues. The ends were cut back, 2 bases at V and 10 bases at J, with 11 bases in the middle. Germline V gives CDR1 MNHEY, CDR2 SVGAGI. In nucleotides, the CDR3 is TGTGCCAGCAGTTACGGGGGGGCAGCCTACACCTTC. It encodes CASSYGGAAYTF.

J is TRBJ2-1 and V is TRBV23-1; TRBD2 matches 11 bases. TRBV23-1 is labeled an ORF, and its function is uncertain. With V trimmed by 2 bases and J by 1 base, 7 bases remained unmatched. This CDR3 has 18 residues. CDR3 amino acids: CASSQLTSGEGSYNEQFF. The CDR3 DNA is TGCGCCAGCAGTCAACTGACTAGCGGGGAGGGATCCTACAATGAGCAGTTCTTC.

The genes are TRBV10-3 and TRBJ1-6; no clear D gene. V was pared by 3 bases and J by 0 bases, with 12 bases between. Germline CDR1 reads ENHRY; CDR2 reads SYGVKD. This CDR3 spans 17 amino acids. The CDR3 sequence is CAISDYTVSSYNSPLHF. CDR3 nucleotide sequence: TGTGCCATCAGTGATTACACCGTAAGCTCCTATAATTCACCCCTCCACTTT.

The rearrangement uses TRBV7-8 and TRBJ2-2; 7 bases are shared with TRBD2. Unmatched junction bases numbered 8, after V lost 5 bases and J lost 2 bases. This CDR3 has 16 amino acids. Germline CDR1 and CDR2: SGHVS and FQNEAQ. The CDR3 reads CASSHFEGLNTGELFF. For the CDR3, the DNA is TGTGCCAGCAGCCACTTCGAGGGACTAAACACCGGGGAGCTGTTTTTT.

V and J are TRBV4-2 and TRBJ1-1, with D perhaps TRBD1 (6 bases). V was clipped by 4 bases and J by 6 bases, with 12 bases between them. Germline V lookup: CDR1 LGHNA, CDR2 YNFKEQ. This CDR3 is built from 13 residues. CDR3 nucleotides: TGTGCCAGCAGCCCCAGGGGACGCCCTGAAGCTTTCTTT. This gives the protein CASSPRGRPEAFF.

The rearrangement joins TRBV27 to TRBJ2-2, with TRBD1 matching 9 bases. Germline V lookup: CDR1 MNHEY, CDR2 SMNVEV (reference sequence). This CDR3 has 16 amino acids. V trimming: 5 bases; J trimming: 1 base; junction bases outside the gene matches: 5. CDR3 in DNA: TGTGCCAGCAGTGGCCGGGACAGGGAGAACACCGGGGAGCTGTTTTTT. It specifies CASSGRDRENTGELFF.

This rearrangement joins TRBV9 to TRBJ2-1; TRBD2 might be the D (6 bases). The CDR3 sequence is 17 residues long. V was clipped by 4 bases and J by 4 bases, with 21 bases between them. Per the germline V gene, CDR1 is SGDLS and CDR2 is YYNGEE. The CDR3 is CASSPQSSRLGYNEQFF. The CDR3 DNA reads TGTGCCAGCAGCCCCCAAAGTAGTAGACTAGGTTACAATGAGCAGTTCTTC.

The chain has TRBV6-5 and TRBJ2-5; 8 bases line up with TRBD2. J gave up 1 base and V 5 bases, and 6 bases lay outside the gene matches. The CDR3 contains 15 residues. Germline assignment: CDR1 MNHEY and CDR2 SVGAGI. The CDR3 reads CASSPLAGIQETQYF. The CDR3 coding sequence is TGTGCCAGCAGTCCGTTAGCGGGGATCCAAGAGACCCAGTACTTC.

This chain uses TRBV7-9 with TRBJ1-1; TRBD1 is a possible D gene (5 bases). This CDR3 comprises 12 residues. Trimming removed 5 bases at V and 6 bases at J, with 10 bases between. Germline V gives CDR1 SEHNR, CDR2 FQNEAQ (reference sequence). CDR3 DNA: TGTGCCAGCAGCCCCCAGGGATCTGAAGCTTTCTTT. This translates into CASSPQGSEAFF.

The chain couples TRBV29-1 to TRBJ2-7, with a possible D match to TRBD2 (5 bases). Trimming pared 1 base from V and 3 bases from J, leaving 16 bases between. Germline loops: CDR1 SQVTM, CDR2 ANQGSEA. The CDR3 has 15 residues. In DNA, the CDR3 is TGCAGCGTTGAAGTACGAGCGGAGGTTAGCTACGAGCAGTACTTC. Translating it yields CSVEVRAEVSYEQYF.

This clone has just a few counts. This chain uses TRBV27 with TRBJ1-5; no reliable D call. This CDR3 comprises 14 residues. V gave up 0 bases and J gave up 3 bases, with 6 bases separating them. Germline-derived CDR1 and CDR2 are MNHEY and SMNVEV (reference sequence). CDR3 nucleotide sequence: TGTGCCAGCAGTTTATCGGCAGACAATCAGCCCCAGCATTTT. Amino acid sequence: CASSLSADNQPQHF.

J is TRBJ1-1 and V is TRBV6-5, with D tentatively TRBD1 (6 bases). Deletions cut 8 bases from V and 5 bases from J, with 18 bases between. In germline, CDR1 is MNHEY, CDR2 SVGAGI. The CDR3 length is 14 residues. The CDR3 sequence is CASGTLTGRTEAFF. The CDR3 nucleotides read TGTGCCAGCGGGACCTTAACAGGGAGAACTGAAGCTTTCTTT.

V and J are TRBV4-1 and TRBJ2-7; possible D gene TRBD1, 5 bases. Germline lookup yields CDR1 MGHRA and CDR2 YSYEKL. V shed 0 bases and J shed 3 bases, with 9 bases lying between them. CDR3 length equals 14 residues. CDR3 nucleotide sequence: TGCGCCAGCAGCCAAGACGGTCAGGGCTACGAGCAGTACTTC. Protein: CASSQDGQGYEQYF.

This chain connects TRBV7-9 to TRBJ1-6, with 7 bases that match TRBD1. CDR1 SEHNR and CDR2 FQNEAQ come from the germline V gene (reference sequence). V lost 4 bases, J lost 2 bases, and 8 bases stayed unmatched. The CDR3 loop spans 17 amino acids. The CDR3 DNA is TGTGCCAGCAGCTCCCCACGGGACAGACCCTATAATTCACCCCTCCACTTT. Translation: CASSSPRDRPYNSPLHF.

This sequence joins TRBV5-1 and TRBJ2-1; D is ambiguous. V lost 6 bases to trimming and J lost 7 bases, with 8 bases between them. This CDR3 comprises 11 residues. Germline assignment: CDR1 SGHRS and CDR2 YFSETQ. The CDR3 loop reads CASIYLNEQFF. In DNA form, the CDR3 reads TGCGCCAGCATTTATCTGAATGAGCAGTTCTTC.

V gene TRBV28 combines with J gene TRBJ1-4; 9 bases are a match to TRBD1. Germline-derived CDR1 and CDR2 are MDHEN and SYDVKM. The ends lost 1 base at V and 6 bases at J; junction bases unmatched: 12. CDR3 length equals 18 residues. In nucleotides, the CDR3 is TGTGCCAGCAGTTTATACACTAACAGGGGGCCCGATGATGAAAAACTGTTTTTT. Amino acid sequence: CASSLYTNRGPDDEKLFF.

The chain joins TRBV28 to TRBJ2-1, with no clear D. CDR1 is MDHEN and CDR2 is SYDVKM in the germline V gene. Trimming cost V 6 bases and J 5 bases, with 14 bases left between them. This CDR3 region has 14 residues. CDR3: CASSPLGLDNEQFF. As DNA, the CDR3 is TGTGCCAGCAGCCCATTGGGGTTGGACAATGAGCAGTTCTTC. The entire variable domain, with the rest obtained from reference TRBV28 and TRBJ2-1, is as follows: DVKVTQSSRYLVKRTGEKVFLECVQDMDHENMFWYRQDPGLGLRLIYFSYDVKMKEKGDIPEGYSVSREKKERFSLILESASTNQTSMYLCASSPLGLDNEQFFGPGTRLTVL.

The genes are TRBV9 and TRBJ2-7; TRBD2 aligns across 8 bases. Per germline, CDR1 SGDLS and CDR2 YYNGEE. The CDR3 spans 15 residues. The V gene end was trimmed by 4 bases and the J gene end by 2 bases; junction bases not matched to a gene: 8. The DNA of the CDR3 is TGTGCCAGCAGCCAGGAAGCGGGGGTAACCTACGAGCAGTACTTC. Its translation is CASSQEAGVTYEQYF.

This clone is a singleton in its sample. The chain employs TRBV13 and TRBJ1-1, with D uncertain. Germline loops: CDR1 PRHDT, CDR2 FYEKMQ (reference sequence). The CDR3 contains 13 residues. The V gene lost 3 bases and the J gene lost 0 bases, with 5 bases spanning the gap. DNA of the CDR3: TGTGCCAGCAGCTTCCGGATGAACACTGAAGCTTTCTTT. Encoded protein: CASSFRMNTEAFF.

The V and J genes are TRBV6-6 and TRBJ1-6; 7 nucleotides agree with TRBD1. J gave up 6 bases and V 1 base, and 0 bases lay outside the gene matches. This CDR3 is built from 14 residues. Germline V gene lookup returns CDR1 MNHNY and CDR2 SVGAGI (reference sequence). The CDR3 sequence is CASSYWDSNSPLHF. The CDR3, as DNA: TGTGCCAGCAGTTACTGGGACAGTAATTCACCCCTCCACTTT.

This chain joins TRBV15 and TRBJ1-2; possible D gene TRBD1, 6 bases. Trimming took off 3 bases at V and 0 bases at J, with 11 bases between the two ends. This CDR3 has 15 residues. The germline CDR1 and CDR2 sequences are LNHNV and YYDKDF (reference sequence). DNA of the CDR3: TGTGCCACCAGCAGGGACAGAGGATCTAACTATGGCTACACCTTC. Its protein is CATSRDRGSNYGYTF.

The genes are TRBV5-6 and TRBJ2-7; D is ambiguous. Trimming stripped 0 bases from V and 7 bases from J, with 8 bases between. Looked up from germline, CDR1 is SGHDT and CDR2 is YYEEEE. The CDR3 spans 12 residues. CDR3 DNA sequence: TGTGCCAGCAGCTTGGCCAAAGGGGAGCAGTACTTC. Amino acids: CASSLAKGEQYF.

The chain carries TRBV14 and TRBJ2-1; 9 positions agree with TRBD2. Germline V gene sequence: CDR1 SGHDN, CDR2 FVKESK. This CDR3 contains 20 residues. The V segment lost 1 base and the J segment 1 base; nucleotides outside the gene matches: 14. CDR3 nucleotides: TGTGCCAGCAGCCAAGTAGGGGGTAGCGGGAGATTTACGTCCTACAATGAGCAGTTCTTC. Its protein is CASSQVGGSGRFTSYNEQFF.

The chain joins TRBV27 to TRBJ2-7; D is undetermined. Germline assignment: CDR1 MNHEY and CDR2 SMNVEV (reference sequence). CDR3 size: 13 residues. The V end lost 4 bases, the J end lost 2 bases, and 9 bases lay between the germline ends. CDR3 loop: CASSSGRAYEQYF. CDR3 DNA sequence: TGTGCCAGCAGTTCGGGTAGAGCCTACGAGCAGTACTTC.

The chain combines TRBV4-1 with TRBJ2-7, with TRBD2 identical over 11 bases. The CDR3 loop spans 15 amino acids. Unmatched junction bases numbered 2, after V lost 3 bases and J lost 1 base. From germline, CDR1 is MGHRA and CDR2 YSYEKL. In DNA, the CDR3 is TGCGCCAGCAGCCACCGACTAGCGGGGTCCTACGAGCAGTACTTC. Residues: CASSHRLAGSYEQYF.

The chain recombines TRBV13 with TRBJ1-2, with D perhaps TRBD1 (5 bases). Germline assignment: CDR1 PRHDT and CDR2 FYEKMQ (reference sequence). The germline V and J ends were trimmed by 1 base and 7 bases, with 10 bases remaining between them. The CDR3 is 13 amino acids. This CDR3 is CASSLEGISGYTF. The CDR3 DNA reads TGTGCCAGCAGCTTAGAGGGGATCAGTGGCTACACCTTC.